This TCR beta chain stems from a study of vaccination and CD4 T cells after COVID-19. Background on the study: Samples after vaccination came a median around eleven weeks past dose two, ranging 14 to 241.

The Oncomine TCR Beta short-read assay sequenced DNA from cultured CD4+ T cells. TCRdb itself ran the PCR reads through MiXCR, one entry per CDR3 protein. Of fewer than 2,500 distinct CDR3 sequences listed, about 43% were seen once; the top ten hold approximately 70%. Regarding this clonotype: What it recognizes is unknown.

V lost 0 bases to trimming and J lost 7 bases, with 10 bases between them. The CDR3 consists of 13 residues. Germline assignment: CDR1 DFQATT and CDR2 SNEGSKA (reference sequence). Noted treatment: roughly 10-day PBMC culture with coronavirus spike peptide pools or control peptides (ViraFEST assay). According to the study, CD4+ T cells from the unexposed donor were gathered ahead of the COVID-19 pandemic (2011-2018). Study-level findings and limits: Counts of SARS-CoV-2-reactive clonotypes had a median that went from roughly 21 to 40, a nonsignificant change.

This TCR came from a human donor in good health. The specimen was CD4+ T cells from blood, cultured in vitro. V and J are TRBV20-1 and TRBJ2-1; possibly TRBD1 or TRBD2 for D (5 bases each). The CDR3 sequence is CSARDRGPNEQFF. Written as DNA, the CDR3 is TGCAGTGCTAGAGATCGGGGCCCGAATGAGCAGTTCTTC.